This T cell receptor (beta chain) emerged from a study of CD8 T cells in ankylosing spondylitis. A few counts support this clonotype. Its antigen is still unknown. The CDR3 spans 16 residues. The junction had 9 bases not matched to a gene; V was cut back by 4 bases and J by 3 bases. Library preparation for TCR beta used quantitative 5'-RACE with molecular barcodes. TCRdb re-called the 5' RACE reads with MiXCR, one entry per CDR3 protein. The table shows around 480,000 distinct CDR3 sequences, with more than 15% occurring only once. Notes on the study in general: The authors reported significant enrichment of disease-linked clones in matched ankylosing spondylitis synovial fluid. Earlier reports found some motif variants in synovial fluid and blood in reactive arthritis. Disease-associated clones were CD8+ and fairly uncommon in peripheral blood. There was a TCR beta motif, made of several highly homologous variants, that appeared characteristic of ankylosing spondylitis blood.

Source material: blood, either unsorted or a sorted T cell fraction (not recorded which). This receptor was identified in a male donor with ankylosing spondylitis. J is TRBJ2-1 and V is TRBV12-3 or TRBV12-4, with 7 bases matching TRBD2. The CDR3 bases are TGTGCCAGCAGTTCCCTAGGCGGGAGAATCTACAATGAGCAGTTCTTC. Amino acid sequence: CASSSLGGRIYNEQFF.